The present entry profiles one TCR beta chain with its context. Antigen: not known. TCRdb used MiXCR to reprocess the 5' RACE reads, holding one entry per CDR3 protein. This table holds hundreds of thousands of distinct CDR3 sequences, around 21% found once. The CDR3 runs to 14 residues. V dropped 7 bases and J dropped 6; count of bases not matched to a gene: 8. This sample stems from a study of identical twins. Study results and caveats: High-abundance cord blood beta clonotypes had fewer insertions; memory repertoires showed none.

The same data also contributed to another study, on T cells expressing NK-cell markers. As reported in that work: Cells sorted as CD3+CD56+NKG2C+, CD3+CD56+NKG2C- and CD3+CD56-NKG2C+ T cells supplied the TCR beta repertoires. Roughly 6 of the donors carried dominant NKG2C+ clonotypes that took up 1.0-7.0% of their CD8+ T cells. The same clonotypes also predominated in the CD3+CD56-NKG2C+ fraction of a handful of donors.

The TCR originated in a young woman in good health. The chain carries TRBV12-3 or TRBV12-4 and TRBJ2-2; TRBD2 agrees at 7 bases. The specimen sequenced was PBMCs. CDR3 DNA: TGTGCCAGCACTTCGACTAGCTTCCCCGGGGAGCTGTTTTTT. Translation: CASTSTSFPGELFF.